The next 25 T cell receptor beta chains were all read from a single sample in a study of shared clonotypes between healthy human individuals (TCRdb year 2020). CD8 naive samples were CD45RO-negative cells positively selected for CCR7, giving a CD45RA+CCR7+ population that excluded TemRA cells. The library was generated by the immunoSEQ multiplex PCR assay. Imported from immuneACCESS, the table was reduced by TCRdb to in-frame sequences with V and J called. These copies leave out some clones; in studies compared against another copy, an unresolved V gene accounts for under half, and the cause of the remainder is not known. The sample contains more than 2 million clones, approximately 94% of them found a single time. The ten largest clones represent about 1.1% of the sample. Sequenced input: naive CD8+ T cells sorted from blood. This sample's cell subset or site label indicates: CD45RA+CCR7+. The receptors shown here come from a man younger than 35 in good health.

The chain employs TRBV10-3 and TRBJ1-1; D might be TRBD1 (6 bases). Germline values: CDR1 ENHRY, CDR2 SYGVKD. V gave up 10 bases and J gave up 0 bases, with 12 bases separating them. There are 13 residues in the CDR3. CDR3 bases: TGTGCCAACAAACAGGGACTGAACACTGAAGCTTTCTTT. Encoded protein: CANKQGLNTEAFF.

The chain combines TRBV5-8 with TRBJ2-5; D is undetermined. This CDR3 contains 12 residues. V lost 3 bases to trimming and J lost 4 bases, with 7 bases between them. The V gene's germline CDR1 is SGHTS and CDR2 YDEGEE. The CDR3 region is CASSSRRETQYF. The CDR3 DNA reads TGTGCCAGCAGCTCCCGGAGAGAGACCCAGTACTTC.

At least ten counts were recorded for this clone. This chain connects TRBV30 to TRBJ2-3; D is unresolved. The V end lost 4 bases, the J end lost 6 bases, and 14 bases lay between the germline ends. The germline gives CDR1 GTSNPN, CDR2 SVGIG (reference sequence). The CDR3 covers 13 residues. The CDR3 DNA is TGTGCCTGGACTCCAGGTGAATCCGATACGCAGTATTTT. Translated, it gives CAWTPGESDTQYF.

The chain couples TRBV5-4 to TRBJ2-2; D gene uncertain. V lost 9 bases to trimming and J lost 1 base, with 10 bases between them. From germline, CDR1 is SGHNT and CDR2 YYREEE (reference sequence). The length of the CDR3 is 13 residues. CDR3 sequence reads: CATPHKNTGELFF. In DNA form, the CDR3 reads TGTGCCACCCCCCACAAGAACACCGGGGAGCTGTTTTTT.

As DNA, the CDR3 is TGTGCCAGCAGCTCATTTTACGGTCAGGGGAGCAATCAGCCCCAGCATTTT. Translated, it gives CASSSFYGQGSNQPQHF. The chain uses TRBV7-8 and TRBJ1-5, with D maybe TRBD1 (6 bases). The V end was cut by 4 bases, the J end by 1 base, with 17 bases between. Germline V gene lookup returns CDR1 SGHVS and CDR2 FQNEAQ. The length of the CDR3 is 17 residues.

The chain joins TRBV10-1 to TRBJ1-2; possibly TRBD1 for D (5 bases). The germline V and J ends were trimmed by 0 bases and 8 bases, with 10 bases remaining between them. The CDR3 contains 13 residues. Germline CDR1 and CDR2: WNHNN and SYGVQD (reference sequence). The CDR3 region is CASSESRDLGYTF. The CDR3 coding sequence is TGCGCCAGCAGTGAGTCCAGGGATTTAGGCTACACCTTC.

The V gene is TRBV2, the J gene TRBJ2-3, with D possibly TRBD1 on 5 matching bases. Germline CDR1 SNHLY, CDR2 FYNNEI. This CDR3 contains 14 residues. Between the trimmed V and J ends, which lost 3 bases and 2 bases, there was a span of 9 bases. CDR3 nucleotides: TGTGCCAGCAGTGAGCCAGGGAACACAGATACGCAGTATTTT. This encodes CASSEPGNTDTQYF.

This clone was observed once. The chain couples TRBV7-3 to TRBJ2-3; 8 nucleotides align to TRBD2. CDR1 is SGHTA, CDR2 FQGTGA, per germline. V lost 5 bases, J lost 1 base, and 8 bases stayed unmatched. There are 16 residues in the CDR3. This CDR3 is CASSSTGGGRTDTQYF. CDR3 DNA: TGTGCCAGCAGCAGCACCGGCGGGGGGCGCACAGATACGCAGTATTTT.

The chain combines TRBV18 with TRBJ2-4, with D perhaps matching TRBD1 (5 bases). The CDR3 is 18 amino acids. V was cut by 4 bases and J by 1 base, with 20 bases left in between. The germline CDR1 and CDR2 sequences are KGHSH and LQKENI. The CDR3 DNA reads TGTGCCAGCTCACGACTCCGGGCAGGACAAAAGGCCAAAAACATTCAGTACTTC. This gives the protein CASSRLRAGQKAKNIQYF.

The CDR3 coding sequence is TGTGCCAGCAGCGACCGGACAGGGGAGGTCTCCTACGAGCAGTACTTC. It codes for CASSDRTGEVSYEQYF. The rearrangement links TRBV7-9 to TRBJ2-7; 9 nucleotides line up with TRBD1. Unmatched junction bases numbered 8, after V lost 5 bases and J lost 0 bases. The CDR3 length is 16 residues. CDR1 SEHNR and CDR2 FQNEAQ come from the germline V gene (reference sequence). Variable domain in full (rest from reference TRBV7-9 and TRBJ2-7): DTGVSQNPRHKITKRGQNVTFRCDPISEHNRLYWYRQTLGQGPEFLTYFQNEAQLEKSRLLSDRFSAERPKGSFSTLEIQRTEQGDSAMYLCASSDRTGEVSYEQYFGPGTRLTVT.

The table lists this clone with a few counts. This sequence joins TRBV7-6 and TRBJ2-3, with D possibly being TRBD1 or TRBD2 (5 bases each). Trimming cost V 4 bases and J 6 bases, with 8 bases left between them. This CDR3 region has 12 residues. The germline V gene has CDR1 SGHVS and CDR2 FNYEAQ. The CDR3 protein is CASSYWGDTQYF. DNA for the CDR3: TGTGCCAGCAGCTATTGGGGGGATACGCAGTATTTT.

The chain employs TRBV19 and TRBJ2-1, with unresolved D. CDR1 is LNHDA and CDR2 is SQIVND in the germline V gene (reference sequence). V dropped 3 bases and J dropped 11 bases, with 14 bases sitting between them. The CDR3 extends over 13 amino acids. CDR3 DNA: TGTGCCAGTAGTATTGCCGGGCCGGAGCAGCAGTTCTTC. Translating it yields CASSIAGPEQQFF.

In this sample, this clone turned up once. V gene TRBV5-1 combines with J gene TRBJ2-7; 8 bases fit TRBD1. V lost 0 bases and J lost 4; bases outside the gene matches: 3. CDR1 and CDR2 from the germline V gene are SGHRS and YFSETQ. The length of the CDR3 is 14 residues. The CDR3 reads CASSLEDRVYEQYF. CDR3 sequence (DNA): TGCGCCAGCAGCTTGGAGGACAGGGTGTACGAGCAGTACTTC.

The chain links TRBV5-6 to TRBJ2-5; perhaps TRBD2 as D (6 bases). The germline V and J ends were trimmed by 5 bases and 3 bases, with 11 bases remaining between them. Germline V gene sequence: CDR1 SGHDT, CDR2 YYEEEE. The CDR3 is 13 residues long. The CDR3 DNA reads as TGTGCCAGCAGACACTGGGGGGAAGAGACCCAGTACTTC. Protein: CASRHWGEETQYF.

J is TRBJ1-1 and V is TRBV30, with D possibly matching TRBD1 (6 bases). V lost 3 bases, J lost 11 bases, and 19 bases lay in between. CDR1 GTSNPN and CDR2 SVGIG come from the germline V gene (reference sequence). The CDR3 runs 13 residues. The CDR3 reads CAWSPGGAADAFF. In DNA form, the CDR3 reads TGTGCCTGGAGCCCCGGGGGGGCGGCGGATGCTTTCTTT.

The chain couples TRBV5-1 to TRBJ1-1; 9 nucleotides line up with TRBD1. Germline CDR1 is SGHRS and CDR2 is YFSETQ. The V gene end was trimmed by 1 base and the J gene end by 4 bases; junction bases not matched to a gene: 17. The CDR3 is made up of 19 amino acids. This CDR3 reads CASSLPLAGQGSGGTEAFF. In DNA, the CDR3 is TGCGCCAGCAGCTTGCCCCTCGCGGGACAGGGTAGTGGGGGCACTGAAGCTTTCTTT.

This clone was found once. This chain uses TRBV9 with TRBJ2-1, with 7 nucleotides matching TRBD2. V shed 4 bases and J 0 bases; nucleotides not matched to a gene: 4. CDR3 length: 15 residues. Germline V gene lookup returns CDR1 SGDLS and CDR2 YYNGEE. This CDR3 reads CASSPTSDSYNEQFF. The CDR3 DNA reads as TGTGCCAGCAGCCCAACTAGCGACTCCTACAATGAGCAGTTCTTC.

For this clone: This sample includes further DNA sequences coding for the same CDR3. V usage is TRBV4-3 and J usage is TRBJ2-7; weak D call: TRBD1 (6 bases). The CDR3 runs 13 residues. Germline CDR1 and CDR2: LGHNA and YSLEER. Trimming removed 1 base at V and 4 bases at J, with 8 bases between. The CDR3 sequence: CASSQVQGYEQYF. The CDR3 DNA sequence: TGCGCCAGCAGCCAAGTCCAGGGGTACGAGCAGTACTTC.

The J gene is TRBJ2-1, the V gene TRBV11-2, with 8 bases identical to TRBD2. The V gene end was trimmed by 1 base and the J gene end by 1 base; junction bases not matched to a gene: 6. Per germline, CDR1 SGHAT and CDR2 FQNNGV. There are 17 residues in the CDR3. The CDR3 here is CASSLALAGKSYNEQFF. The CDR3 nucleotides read TGTGCCAGCAGCTTAGCGTTAGCGGGAAAATCCTACAATGAGCAGTTCTTC.

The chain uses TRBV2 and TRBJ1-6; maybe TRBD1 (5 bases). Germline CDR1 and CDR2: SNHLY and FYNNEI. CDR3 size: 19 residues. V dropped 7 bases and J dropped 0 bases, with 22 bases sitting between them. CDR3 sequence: CASIPAGQGWGSYNSPLHF. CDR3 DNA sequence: TGTGCCAGCATTCCAGCCGGACAAGGATGGGGCTCCTATAATTCACCCCTCCACTTT.

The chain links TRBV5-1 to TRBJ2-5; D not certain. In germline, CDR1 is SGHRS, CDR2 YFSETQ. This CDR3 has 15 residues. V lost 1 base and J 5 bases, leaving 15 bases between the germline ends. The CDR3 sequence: CASSLQVVARETQYF. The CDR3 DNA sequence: TGCGCCAGCAGCTTGCAGGTGGTGGCCCGCGAGACCCAGTACTTC.

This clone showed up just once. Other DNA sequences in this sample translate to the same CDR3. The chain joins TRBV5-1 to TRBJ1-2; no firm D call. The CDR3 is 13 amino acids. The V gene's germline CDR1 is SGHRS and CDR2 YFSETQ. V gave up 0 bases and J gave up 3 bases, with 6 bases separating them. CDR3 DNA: TGCGCCAGCAGCTTGGAAGCCGACTATGGCTACACCTTC. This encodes CASSLEADYGYTF.

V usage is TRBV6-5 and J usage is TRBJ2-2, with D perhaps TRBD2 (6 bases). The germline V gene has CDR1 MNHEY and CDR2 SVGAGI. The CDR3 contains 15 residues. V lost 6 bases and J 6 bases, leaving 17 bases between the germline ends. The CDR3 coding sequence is TGTGCCAGCAGCCCGATGGCGGGGTCGGCCGGGGAGCTGTTTTTT. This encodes CASSPMAGSAGELFF.

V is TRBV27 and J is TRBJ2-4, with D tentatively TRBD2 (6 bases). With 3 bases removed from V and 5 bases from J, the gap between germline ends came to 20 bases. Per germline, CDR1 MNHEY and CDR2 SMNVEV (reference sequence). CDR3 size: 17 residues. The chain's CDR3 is CASSLWAAGGSENIQYF. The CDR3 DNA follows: TGTGCCAGCAGTTTGTGGGCCGCCGGAGGGTCAGAAAACATTCAGTACTTC.

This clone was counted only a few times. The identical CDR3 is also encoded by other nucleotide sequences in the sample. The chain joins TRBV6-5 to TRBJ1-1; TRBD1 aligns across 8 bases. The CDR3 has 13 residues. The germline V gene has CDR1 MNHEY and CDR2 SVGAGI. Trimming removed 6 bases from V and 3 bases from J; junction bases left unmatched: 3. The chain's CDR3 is CASRFRGHTEAFF. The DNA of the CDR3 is TGTGCCAGCAGGTTCAGGGGGCACACTGAAGCTTTCTTT.